This is a list of T cell receptor beta chains from one sample in a study of blood T cell repertoires in COVID-19. Libraries were prepared by immunoSEQ multiplex PCR; TCRdb keeps only in-frame clonotypes and omits some of them. The sample includes around 100,000 clones, roughly 84% of them seen just once. Sequencing was done on a sample of peripheral blood. Receptors were obtained from a human donor in a cohort sampled during active COVID-19. CDR3s include the opening cysteine and the closing phenylalanine or tryptophan. D genes are given only for firm matches. Part of the rows lack a size; the others show once, few, many or a class for expanded clones.

d_gene | j_gene | abundance | v_gene | CDR3nt | CDR3aa
. | TRBJ2-7 | . | TRBV18 | TGTGCCAGCTCACCCTCGGGACGTTCAGGGGCGTCCTACGAGCAGTACTTC | CASSPSGRSGASYEQYF
TRBD2 | TRBJ2-5 | once | TRBV5-5 | TGTGCCAGCAGCTCCACCGGGACTAGCGGGGTCCAAGAGACCCAGTACTTC | CASSSTGTSGVQETQYF
TRBD1 | TRBJ2-1 | few | TRBV30 | TGTGCCTTATCGGGACAGGGAGGCAGGAATGAGCAGTTCTTC | CALSGQGGRNEQFF
. | TRBJ2-2 | . | TRBV3-1/TRBV3-2 | TGTGCCAGCAGTTTCAGTACCGGGGAGCTGTTTTTT | CASSFSTGELFF
. | TRBJ2-1 | . | TRBV7-2 | TGTGCCAGCAGCTTAGGGGACTCGAGGAATGAGCAGTTCTTC | CASSLGDSRNEQFF
TRBD1 | TRBJ1-5 | once | TRBV5-1 | TGCGCCAGCAGCTTGGGACAGGGGAGTCAGCCCCAGCATTTT | CASSLGQGSQPQHF
. | TRBJ1-1 | . | TRBV4-2 | TGTGCCAGCAGCCAAGTACGACAGCCGAACACTGAAGCTTTCTTT | CASSQVRQPNTEAFF
. | TRBJ1-5 | . | TRBV6-4 | TGTGCCAGCAAAACGGTAGCCCTATATAGCAATCAGCCCCAGCATTTT | CASKTVALYSNQPQHF
. | TRBJ1-1 | . | TRBV6-1 | TGTGCCAGCAGTGAAATTTTAGGGTTTTCAGGGTGGTCCACTGAAGCTTTCTTT | CASSEILGFSGWSTEAFF
. | TRBJ2-7 | . | TRBV30 | TGTGCCTGGAGTGCCCGGGGTGCCGGCGAGCAGTACTTC | CAWSARGAGEQYF
TRBD2 | TRBJ2-7 | . | TRBV10-3 | TGTGCCATCGGGAGGGGCCCGCAGTACGAGCAGTACTTC | CAIGRGPQYEQYF
TRBD2 | TRBJ2-7 | . | TRBV3-1/TRBV3-2 | TGTGCCAGCAGCCAAGGGAGGCTTAGCGGGCGCTACGAGCAGTACTTC | CASSQGRLSGRYEQYF
. | TRBJ2-1 | . | TRBV4-3 | TGCGCCAGCAGCCAGTTTACTAGTCCCTTATCCTACAATGAGCAGTTCTTC | CASSQFTSPLSYNEQFF
. | TRBJ1-2 | . | TRBV4-3 | TGCGCCAGCAGCCAAGTATCGTTCGCTAACTATGGCTACACCTTC | CASSQVSFANYGYTF
TRBD2 | TRBJ2-5 | . | TRBV5-1 | TGCGCCAGCTCGCTAGCGGGAGTTAGGGGCCAAGAGACCCAGTACTTC | CASSLAGVRGQETQYF
TRBD2 | TRBJ2-7 | . | TRBV7-6 | TGTGCCAGCAGCTTAGCGGGAGGGCCGCTCGAGCAGTACTTC | CASSLAGGPLEQYF
. | TRBJ1-5 | few | TRBV6-2/TRBV6-3 | TGTGCCAGCAGTTACGAGGGCCCTAGCAATCAGCCCCAGCATTTT | CASSYEGPSNQPQHF
. | TRBJ1-3 | . | TRBV6-5 | TGTGCCAGCAGTAGCCACAGGGCTGGAAACACCATATATTTT | CASSSHRAGNTIYF
TRBD2 | TRBJ2-1 | . | TRBV10-3 | TGTGCCATCCGGACGGGAGGACCTTACAATGAGCAGTTCTTC | CAIRTGGPYNEQFF
. | TRBJ2-5 | . | TRBV7-2 | TGTGCCAGCAGCCCCGCCCCAGGGTTACGAGAGACCCAGTACTTC | CASSPAPGLRETQYF
TRBD1 | TRBJ1-3 | . | TRBV6-6 | TGTGCCAGCAGACGGACAGGGGACCCAAACACCATATATTTT | CASRRTGDPNTIYF
. | TRBJ2-3 | . | TRBV5-6 | TGTGCCAGCAGCTTGATACGGGGAAGCACAGATACGCAGTATTTT | CASSLIRGSTDTQYF
. | TRBJ1-6 | . | TRBV18 | TGTGCCAGCTCGCCGGAGCAGGGATGGACAAATTCACCCCTCCACTTT | CASSPEQGWTNSPLHF
TRBD2 | TRBJ2-7 | . | TRBV6-6 | TGTGCCAGCAGCTTCCCCAGCGGGAGGGCCGGGTACGAGCAGTACTTC | CASSFPSGRAGYEQYF
. | TRBJ2-1 | . | TRBV12-3/TRBV12-4 | TGTGCCAGCAGTTCCAGCGTCGAGCAGTTCTTC | CASSSSVEQFF
. | TRBJ1-5 | once | TRBV30 | TGTGCCTGGAGTACGGCAGGGGAGAATCAGCCCCAGCATTTT | CAWSTAGENQPQHF
TRBD1 | TRBJ1-2 | once | TRBV4-3 | TGCGCCAGCAGCCAAGAGAGGGACAGGGGCCGCTACACCTTC | CASSQERDRGRYTF
. | TRBJ2-3 | few | TRBV3-1/TRBV3-2 | TGTGCCAGCAGCCAAGGCCTCGAGCCGGATACGCAGTATTTT | CASSQGLEPDTQYF
. | TRBJ1-6 | . | TRBV27 | TGTGCCAGCAGGCCCCTAGTGGGACTTAATTCACCCCTCCACTTT | CASRPLVGLNSPLHF
. | TRBJ2-7 | once | TRBV6-2/TRBV6-3 | TGTGCCAGCAGTACAACCTCCTACGAGCAGTACTTC | CASSTTSYEQYF
TRBD1 | TRBJ1-2 | once | TRBV7-9 | TGTGCCAGCAGCCCCTCGGAGGGGGCGCGAGGCTACACCTTC | CASSPSEGARGYTF
. | TRBJ1-2 | . | TRBV5-5 | TGTGCCAGCAGAAGGGGGAGCGGCAGCTACTATGGCTACACCTTC | CASRRGSGSYYGYTF